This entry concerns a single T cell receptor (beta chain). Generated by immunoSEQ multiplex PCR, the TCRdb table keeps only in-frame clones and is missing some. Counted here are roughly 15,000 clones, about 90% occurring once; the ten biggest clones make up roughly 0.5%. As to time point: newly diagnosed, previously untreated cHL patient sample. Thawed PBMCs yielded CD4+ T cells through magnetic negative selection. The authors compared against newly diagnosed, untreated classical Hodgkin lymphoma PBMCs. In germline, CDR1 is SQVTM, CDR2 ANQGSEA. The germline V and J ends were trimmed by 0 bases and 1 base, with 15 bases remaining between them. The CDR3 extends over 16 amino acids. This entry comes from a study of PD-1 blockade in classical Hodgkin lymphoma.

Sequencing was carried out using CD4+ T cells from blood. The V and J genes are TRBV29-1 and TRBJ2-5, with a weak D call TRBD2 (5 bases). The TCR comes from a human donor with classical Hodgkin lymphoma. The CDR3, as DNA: TGCAGCGTTGAAGACCCCCTTAGGAGGAGCCAAGAGACCCAGTACTTC. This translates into CSVEDPLRRSQETQYF.